The source of this TCR beta chain is a study of shared clonotypes between healthy human individuals. Only in-frame clones appear in the TCRdb table, and some are missing; sequencing was by immunoSEQ multiplex PCR. This table holds about half a million clones, 79% found once. The CDR3 totals 15 residues. The germline V gene has CDR1 MNHEY and CDR2 SMNVEV (reference sequence). V lost 6 bases to trimming and J lost 2 bases; unmatched junction nucleotides: 8. Sequenced material: PBMCs. The TCR sequence derives from a woman between 35 and 50 years old in good health. Some clones in this sample may be carry-over from other donors' samples. The chain combines TRBV27 with TRBJ2-7; TRBD1 agrees at 9 bases. CDR3 loop: CASRKGTGPTYEQYF. In nucleotides, the CDR3 is TGTGCCAGCAGAAAAGGGACAGGGCCTACCTACGAGCAGTACTTC.